The next 17 T cell receptor beta chains were all read from a single sample in a study of blood T cell repertoires in COVID-19. Sequencing was performed with immunoSEQ multiplex PCR; in TCRdb, only in-frame clones are kept and a portion is missing. In the table there are 90,000 to 130,000 clones, roughly 85% of which are singletons. The sequenced sample was peripheral blood. All receptors come from a man in his forties with acute or convalescent COVID-19.

The chain recombines TRBV9 with TRBJ1-2; the D is unclear. CDR1 and CDR2 from the germline V gene are SGDLS and YYNGEE. This CDR3 region has 13 residues. The V and J ends lost 3 bases and 6 bases respectively, with 12 bases between them. CDR3 protein: CASSANTGDGYTF. For the CDR3, the DNA is TGTGCCAGCAGCGCCAACACGGGAGATGGCTACACCTTC.

The chain recombines TRBV7-9 with TRBJ2-7; 9 bases align to TRBD1. Germline CDR1 is SEHNR and CDR2 is FQNEAQ (reference sequence). This CDR3 region has 15 residues. The V gene end was trimmed by 5 bases and the J gene end by 1 base; junction bases not matched to a gene: 6. The CDR3, as DNA: TGTGCCAGCAGCCCTCTAGGGACAGGGTCCTACGAGCAGTACTTC. Translating it yields CASSPLGTGSYEQYF.

The J gene is TRBJ2-1, the V gene TRBV7-9; TRBD1 aligns across 11 bases. In germline, CDR1 is SEHNR, CDR2 FQNEAQ (reference sequence). Trimming removed 5 bases from V and 3 bases from J; junction bases left unmatched: 6. The CDR3 sequence is 16 residues long. This CDR3 reads CASSTAGTGGYNEQFF. CDR3 DNA: TGTGCCAGCAGCACCGCCGGGACAGGGGGCTACAATGAGCAGTTCTTC.

The chain joins TRBV25-1 to TRBJ2-3; 8 bases align to TRBD1. Trimming took 3 bases from V and 7 from J; bases not matched to a gene: 6. This CDR3 spans 14 amino acids. Germline loops: CDR1 MGHDK, CDR2 SYGVNS. The CDR3, as DNA: TGTGCCAGCAGTGATAGCAGGGGGCTTTATACGCAGTATTTT. Translating gives CASSDSRGLYTQYF.

The chain uses TRBV7-2 and TRBJ2-7; possibly TRBD2 for D (6 bases). The CDR3 loop spans 13 amino acids. V dropped 5 bases and J dropped 2 bases, with 10 bases sitting between them. Germline loops: CDR1 SGHTA, CDR2 FQGNSA. Here the CDR3 reads CASSREFPYEQYF. The CDR3 nucleotides read TGTGCCAGCAGCCGGGAGTTCCCCTACGAGCAGTACTTC. Supplemented by reference TRBV7-2 and TRBJ2-7, the full variable domain reads GAGVSQSPSNKVTEKGKDVELRCDPISGHTALYWYRQSLGQGLEFLIYFQGNSAPDKSGLPSDRFSAERTGGSVSTLTIQRTQQEDSAVYLCASSREFPYEQYFGPGTRLTVT.

The gene calls are TRBV4-3 and TRBJ1-6, with 7 bases matching TRBD1. The CDR3 has 16 residues. The trim removed 5 bases at V and 9 bases at J, leaving 13 bases unmatched. CDR1 is LGHNA, CDR2 YSLEER, per germline. In DNA form, the CDR3 reads TGCGCCAGCAGCTCCGCCCCCCGGGACAGCTTTTCACCCCTCCACTTT. Encoded protein: CASSSAPRDSFSPLHF.

CDR3 coding DNA: TGTGCCAGCAGCGTAGACACTTACTCCGGAAACACCATATATTTT. This translates into CASSVDTYSGNTIYF. V is TRBV3-1 (or the pseudogene TRBV3-2) and J is TRBJ1-3, with D uncertain. Germline loops: CDR1 LGHDT, CDR2 YNNKEL (reference sequence). The length of the CDR3 is 15 residues. V lost 5 bases and J lost 4, with 15 bases in between.

J is TRBJ2-3 and V is TRBV6-1; 7 bases agree with TRBD2. The trim removed 2 bases at V and 0 bases at J, leaving 2 bases unmatched. CDR1 MNHNS and CDR2 SASEGT come from the germline V gene. CDR3 length equals 15 residues. The CDR3 is CASSEFSGSTDTQYF. The CDR3 DNA is TGTGCCAGCAGTGAATTTAGCGGGAGCACAGATACGCAGTATTTT.

The chain carries TRBV18 and TRBJ1-5, with 7 bases that match TRBD1. The CDR3 covers 16 residues. The V gene's germline CDR1 is KGHSH and CDR2 LQKENI. V shed 4 bases, J shed 3 bases, and the junction held 9 bases outside the gene matches. The CDR3 spells CASSRPTGINNQPQHF. The CDR3 DNA follows: TGTGCCAGCTCACGACCGACAGGGATCAACAATCAGCCCCAGCATTTT.

This sequence joins TRBV6-2 or TRBV6-3 and TRBJ1-5, with TRBD1 as a possible D gene (6 bases). The germline V gene encodes CDR1 MNHEY and CDR2 SVGEGT. Trimming stripped 5 bases from V and 6 bases from J, with 11 bases between. The length of the CDR3 is 13 residues. The CDR3 loop reads CASSKQGTQPQHF. Here the CDR3 DNA reads TGTGCCAGCAGTAAACAGGGAACTCAGCCCCAGCATTTT.

This chain connects TRBV28 to TRBJ2-2; D may be TRBD2 (5 bases). Deletions cut 2 bases from V and 1 base from J, with 8 bases between. The CDR3 contains 15 residues. Germline V gene lookup returns CDR1 MDHEN and CDR2 SYDVKM. DNA for the CDR3: TGTGCCAGCAGTTTACAGCGGCAGAACACCGGGGAGCTGTTTTTT. Translation: CASSLQRQNTGELFF.

The chain has TRBV29-1 and TRBJ2-6; TRBD2 aligns across 7 bases. CDR1 and CDR2 (germline): SQVTM, ANQGSEA. This CDR3 is 15 amino acids long. With V trimmed by 6 bases and J by 0 bases, 5 bases remained unmatched. CDR3 sequence reads: CSVGGTDSGANVLTF. CDR3 nucleotides: TGCAGCGTGGGGGGGACCGACTCTGGGGCCAACGTCCTGACTTTC.

J is TRBJ1-4 and V is TRBV5-1; 8 nucleotides match TRBD1. Germline loops: CDR1 SGHRS, CDR2 YFSETQ. V lost 7 bases to trimming and J lost 4 bases; unmatched junction nucleotides: 3. The CDR3 contains 13 residues. The chain's CDR3 is CASGTGNNEKLFF. CDR3 bases: TGCGCCAGCGGGACAGGAAATAATGAAAAACTGTTTTTT.

The J gene is TRBJ2-3, the V gene TRBV2; the D is unclear. The V end lost 4 bases, the J end lost 0 bases, and 5 bases lay between the germline ends. Looked up from germline, CDR1 is SNHLY and CDR2 is FYNNEI. The CDR3 spans 13 residues. CDR3 sequence reads: CASSGLSTDTQYF. DNA for the CDR3: TGTGCCAGCAGTGGTCTCAGCACAGATACGCAGTATTTT.

This clone was recorded only once. J is TRBJ1-4 and V is TRBV11-3; 8 positions agree with TRBD1. J gave up 5 bases and V 1 base, and 6 bases lay outside the gene matches. The CDR3 loop spans 16 amino acids. Per the germline V gene, CDR1 is SGHNT and CDR2 is YENEEA. CDR3: CASSLVRTGLNEKLFF. The CDR3 DNA is TGTGCCAGCAGCTTAGTTAGGACAGGGCTCAATGAAAAACTGTTTTTT.

This clone was recorded a few times. Other DNA variants within this sample encode the same CDR3. This chain joins TRBV7-9 and TRBJ1-4, with 9 bases matching TRBD1. V lost 1 base to trimming and J lost 5 bases; unmatched junction nucleotides: 2. This CDR3 is built from 15 residues. Germline loops: CDR1 SEHNR, CDR2 FQNEAQ (reference sequence). CDR3 amino acids: CASSLGGTGNEKLFF. CDR3 DNA sequence: TGTGCCAGCAGCTTAGGCGGGACAGGGAATGAAAAACTGTTTTTT.

The gene calls are TRBV24-1 and TRBJ2-1, with a tentative D call TRBD1 (5 bases). Germline lookup yields CDR1 KGHDR and CDR2 SFDVKD. The germline V and J ends were trimmed by 4 bases and 1 base, with 10 bases remaining between them. This CDR3 contains 15 residues. In nucleotides, the CDR3 is TGTGCCACCAGTGACAGCAGGGTTTCCTACAATGAGCAGTTCTTC. This translates into CATSDSRVSYNEQFF.